The clone carrying this TCR beta chain was seen only once. What it binds is not known. This record comes from a study of T cell responses to AZD1222 COVID-19 vaccine. For the study at large: Doses given second, at about 4 or about 12 weeks, were pooled. Study findings and constraints: Per reports, nearly half of all spike-specific TCRs target regions that are unmutated in variants. The donors showed a predominance of white British ancestry and of females, with possible underestimation of clonal diversity. Sampling captured repertoires only after the peak T cell response.

Germline CDR1 SEHNR, CDR2 FQNEAQ (reference sequence). The CDR3 loop spans 16 amino acids. V lost 4 bases and J lost 5, with 18 bases in between. The repertoire was sequenced with immunoSEQ multiplex PCR; TCRdb's copy has only in-frame clones and lacks some. Of 130,000 to 150,000 clones listed, under 95% were seen once; the top ten hold approximately 2%. This receptor was taken from an adult in good health. This specimen consisted of peripheral blood, obtained on day 0 of AZD1222 vaccination. The chain combines TRBV7-9 with TRBJ1-5; weak D call: TRBD1 (5 bases). The CDR3 spells CASSSQGGPGDQPQHF. Here the CDR3 DNA reads TGTGCCAGCAGCTCCCAGGGAGGGCCGGGCGATCAGCCCCAGCATTTT.